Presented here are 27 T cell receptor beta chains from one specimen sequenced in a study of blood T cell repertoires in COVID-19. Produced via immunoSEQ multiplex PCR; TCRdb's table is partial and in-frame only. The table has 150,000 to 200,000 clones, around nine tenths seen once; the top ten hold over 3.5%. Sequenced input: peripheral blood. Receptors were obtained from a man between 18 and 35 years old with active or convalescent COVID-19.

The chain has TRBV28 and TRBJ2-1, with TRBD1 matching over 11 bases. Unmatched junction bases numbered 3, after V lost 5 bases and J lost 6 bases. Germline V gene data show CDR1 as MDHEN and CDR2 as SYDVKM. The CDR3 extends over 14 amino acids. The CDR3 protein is CASSGDRGINEQFF. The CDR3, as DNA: TGTGCCAGCAGTGGGGACAGGGGGATCAATGAGCAGTTCTTC.

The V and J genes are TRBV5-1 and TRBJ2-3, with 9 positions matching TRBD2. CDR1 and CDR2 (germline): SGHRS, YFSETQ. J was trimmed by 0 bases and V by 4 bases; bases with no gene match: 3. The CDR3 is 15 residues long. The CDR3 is CASSPTSGSTDTQYF. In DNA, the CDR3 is TGCGCCAGCAGCCCAACTAGCGGGAGCACAGATACGCAGTATTTT.

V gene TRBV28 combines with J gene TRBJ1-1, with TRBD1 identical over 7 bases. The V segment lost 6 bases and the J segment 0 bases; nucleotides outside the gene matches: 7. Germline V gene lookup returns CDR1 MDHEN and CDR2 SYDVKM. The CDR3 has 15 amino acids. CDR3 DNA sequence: TGTGCCAGCAGCCCACCGACAGGGATGAACACTGAAGCTTTCTTT. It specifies CASSPPTGMNTEAFF.

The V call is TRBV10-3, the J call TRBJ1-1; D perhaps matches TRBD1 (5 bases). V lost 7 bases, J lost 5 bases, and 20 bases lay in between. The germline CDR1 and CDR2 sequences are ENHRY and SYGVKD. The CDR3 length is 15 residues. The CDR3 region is CAITISRSGGTEAFF. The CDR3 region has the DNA TGTGCCATCACAATATCTAGGTCGGGGGGGACTGAAGCTTTCTTT.

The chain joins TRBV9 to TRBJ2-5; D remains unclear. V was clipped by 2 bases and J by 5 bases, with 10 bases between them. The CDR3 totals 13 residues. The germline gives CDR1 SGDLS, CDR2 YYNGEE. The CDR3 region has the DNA TGTGCCAGCAGCGTTGGGCCGGTGGAGACCCAGTACTTC. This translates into CASSVGPVETQYF. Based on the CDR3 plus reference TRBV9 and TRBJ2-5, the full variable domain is DSGVTQTPKHLITATGQRVTLRCSPRSGDLSVYWYQQSLDQGLQFLIQYYNGEERAKGNILERFSAQQFPDLHSELNLSSLELGDSALYFCASSVGPVETQYFGPGTRLLVL.

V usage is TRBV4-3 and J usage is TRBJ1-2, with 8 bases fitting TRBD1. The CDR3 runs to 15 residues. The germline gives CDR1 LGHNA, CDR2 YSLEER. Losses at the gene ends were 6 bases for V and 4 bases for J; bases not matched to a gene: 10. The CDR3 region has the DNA TGCGCCAGCAGTCCCGGGCAAGGACAGGGCTATGGCTACACCTTC. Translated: CASSPGQGQGYGYTF.

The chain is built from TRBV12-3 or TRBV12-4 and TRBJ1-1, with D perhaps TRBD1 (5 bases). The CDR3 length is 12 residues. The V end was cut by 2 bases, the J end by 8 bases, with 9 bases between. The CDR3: CASSLNGAEAFF. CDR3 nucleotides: TGTGCCAGCAGTTTAAATGGGGCAGAAGCTTTCTTT.

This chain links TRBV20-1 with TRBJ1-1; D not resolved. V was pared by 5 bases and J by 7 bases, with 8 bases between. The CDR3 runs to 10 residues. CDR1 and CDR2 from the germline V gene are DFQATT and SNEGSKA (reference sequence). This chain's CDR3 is CSAAINEAFF. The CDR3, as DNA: TGCAGTGCTGCGATTAATGAAGCTTTCTTT.

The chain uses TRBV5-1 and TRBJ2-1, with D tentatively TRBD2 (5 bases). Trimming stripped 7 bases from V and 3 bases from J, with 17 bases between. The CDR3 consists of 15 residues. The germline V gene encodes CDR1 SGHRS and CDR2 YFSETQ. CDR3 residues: CASGHGLLFYNEQFF. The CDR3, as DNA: TGCGCCAGCGGGCATGGACTCCTCTTCTACAATGAGCAGTTCTTC.

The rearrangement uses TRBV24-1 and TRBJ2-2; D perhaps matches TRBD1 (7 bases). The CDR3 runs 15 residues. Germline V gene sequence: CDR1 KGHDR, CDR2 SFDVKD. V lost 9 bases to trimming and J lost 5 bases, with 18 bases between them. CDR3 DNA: TGTGCCACCGAGGAACAGGGGAGGAATACCGGGGAGCTGTTTTTT. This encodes CATEEQGRNTGELFF.

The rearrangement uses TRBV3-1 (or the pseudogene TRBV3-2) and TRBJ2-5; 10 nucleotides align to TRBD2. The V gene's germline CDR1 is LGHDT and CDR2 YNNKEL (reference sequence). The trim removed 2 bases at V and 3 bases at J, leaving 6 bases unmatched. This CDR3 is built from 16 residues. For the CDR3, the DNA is TGTGCCAGCAGCCAACCGGGCCTAGCGGGAGAAGAGACCCAGTACTTC. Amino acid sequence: CASSQPGLAGEETQYF.

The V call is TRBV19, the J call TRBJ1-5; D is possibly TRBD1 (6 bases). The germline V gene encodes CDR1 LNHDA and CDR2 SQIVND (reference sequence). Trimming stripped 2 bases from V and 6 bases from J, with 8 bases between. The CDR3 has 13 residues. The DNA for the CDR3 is TGTGCCAGTAGTATAACAGGGAGTCAGCCCCAGCATTTT. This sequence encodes CASSITGSQPQHF.

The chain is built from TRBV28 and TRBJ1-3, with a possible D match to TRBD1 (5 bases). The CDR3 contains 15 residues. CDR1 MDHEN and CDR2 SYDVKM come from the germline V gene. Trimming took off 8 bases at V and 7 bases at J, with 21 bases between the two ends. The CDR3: CASSPAGGKANTIYF. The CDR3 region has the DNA TGTGCCAGCTCCCCGGCGGGGGGGAAGGCCAACACCATATATTTT.

This CDR3 is CASLTDTQYF. CDR3 sequence (DNA): TGTGCCAGTCTAACAGATACGCAGTATTTT. The chain couples TRBV2 to TRBJ2-3; D gene unclear. Trimming removed 9 bases from V and 3 bases from J, with 4 bases in between. The CDR3 length is 10 residues. Germline CDR1 reads SNHLY; CDR2 reads FYNNEI.

This CDR3 is CAWSGQREAFF. The DNA for the CDR3 is TGTGCCTGGAGTGGTCAGCGTGAAGCTTTCTTT. V usage is TRBV30 and J usage is TRBJ1-1; no clear D gene. The V end lost 1 base, the J end lost 7 bases, and 7 bases lay between the germline ends. The CDR3 runs to 11 residues. From germline, CDR1 is GTSNPN and CDR2 SVGIG (reference sequence).

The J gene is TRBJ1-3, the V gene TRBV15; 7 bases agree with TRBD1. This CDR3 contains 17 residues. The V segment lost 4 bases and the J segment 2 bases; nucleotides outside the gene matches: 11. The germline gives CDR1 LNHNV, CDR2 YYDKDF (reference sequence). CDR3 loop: CATSTGVTGVAGNTIYF. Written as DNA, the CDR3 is TGTGCCACCAGCACAGGAGTAACAGGGGTCGCTGGAAACACCATATATTTT. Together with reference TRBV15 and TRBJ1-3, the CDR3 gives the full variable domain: DAMVIQNPRYQVTQFGKPVTLSCSQTLNHNVMYWYQQKSSQAPKLLFHYYDKDFNNEADTPDNFQSRRPNTSFCFLDIRSPGLGDTAMYLCATSTGVTGVAGNTIYFGEGSWLTVV.

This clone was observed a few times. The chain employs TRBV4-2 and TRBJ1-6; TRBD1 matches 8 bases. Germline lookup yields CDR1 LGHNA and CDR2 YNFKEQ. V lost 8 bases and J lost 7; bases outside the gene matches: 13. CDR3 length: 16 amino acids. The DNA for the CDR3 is TGTGCCAGCGCTATAAACTCCGGGACAGGAAATTCACCCCTCCACTTT. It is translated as CASAINSGTGNSPLHF.

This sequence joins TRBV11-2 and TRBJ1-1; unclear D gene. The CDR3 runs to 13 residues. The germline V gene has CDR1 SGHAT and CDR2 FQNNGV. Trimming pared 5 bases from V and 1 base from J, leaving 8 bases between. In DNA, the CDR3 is TGTGCCAGCAGCCAACGGAGGAACACTGAAGCTTTCTTT. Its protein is CASSQRRNTEAFF.

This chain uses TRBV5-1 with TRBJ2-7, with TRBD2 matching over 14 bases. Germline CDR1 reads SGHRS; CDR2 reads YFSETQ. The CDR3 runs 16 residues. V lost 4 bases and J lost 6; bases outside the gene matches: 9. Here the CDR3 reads CASSTTSGRASTEQYF. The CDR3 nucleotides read TGCGCCAGCAGCACGACTAGCGGGAGGGCCTCTACCGAGCAGTACTTC. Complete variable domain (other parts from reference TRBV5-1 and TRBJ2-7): KAGVTQTPRYLIKTRGQQVTLSCSPISGHRSVSWYQQTPGQGLQFLFEYFSETQRNKGNFPGRFSGRQFSNSRSEMNVSTLELGDSALYLCASSTTSGRASTEQYFGPGTRLTVT.

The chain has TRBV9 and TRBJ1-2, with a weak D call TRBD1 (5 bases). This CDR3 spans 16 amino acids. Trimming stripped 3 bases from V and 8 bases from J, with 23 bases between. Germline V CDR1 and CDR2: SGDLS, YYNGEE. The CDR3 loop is CASSAISGTKSGGYTF. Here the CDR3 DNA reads TGTGCCAGCAGCGCAATCTCCGGGACTAAATCTGGGGGCTACACCTTC.

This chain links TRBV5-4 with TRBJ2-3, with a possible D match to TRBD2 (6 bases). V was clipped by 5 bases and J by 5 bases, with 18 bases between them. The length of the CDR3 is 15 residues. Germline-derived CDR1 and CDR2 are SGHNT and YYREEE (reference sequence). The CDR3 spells CASRGDSLGGDTQYF. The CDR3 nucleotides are TGTGCCAGCAGGGGGGACTCCCTAGGAGGAGATACGCAGTATTTT. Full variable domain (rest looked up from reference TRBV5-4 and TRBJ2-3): ETGVTQSPTHLIKTRGQQVTLRCSSQSGHNTVSWYQQALGQGPQFIFQYYREEENGRGNFPPRFSGLQFPNYSSELNVNALELDDSALYLCASRGDSLGGDTQYFGPGTRLTVL.

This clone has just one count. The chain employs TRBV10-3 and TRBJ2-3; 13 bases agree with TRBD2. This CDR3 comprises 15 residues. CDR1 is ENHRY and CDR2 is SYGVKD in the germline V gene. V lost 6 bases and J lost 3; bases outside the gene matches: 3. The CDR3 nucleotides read TGTGCCATCAGCACTAGCGGGGGGGTTACAGATACGCAGTATTTT. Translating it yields CAISTSGGVTDTQYF.

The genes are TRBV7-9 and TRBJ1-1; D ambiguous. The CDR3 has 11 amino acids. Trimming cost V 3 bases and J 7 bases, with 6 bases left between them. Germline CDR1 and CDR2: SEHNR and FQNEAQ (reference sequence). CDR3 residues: CASSFEGEAFF. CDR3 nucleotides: TGTGCCAGCAGCTTTGAGGGTGAAGCTTTCTTT.

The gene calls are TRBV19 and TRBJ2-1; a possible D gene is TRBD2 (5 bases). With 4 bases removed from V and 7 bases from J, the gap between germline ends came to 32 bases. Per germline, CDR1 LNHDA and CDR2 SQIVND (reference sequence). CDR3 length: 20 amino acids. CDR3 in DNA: TGTGCCAGTAGTAATAGGTGGGTGGAAGGTGGCCCTAGCTCGGGGAATGAGCAGTTCTTC. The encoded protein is CASSNRWVEGGPSSGNEQFF.

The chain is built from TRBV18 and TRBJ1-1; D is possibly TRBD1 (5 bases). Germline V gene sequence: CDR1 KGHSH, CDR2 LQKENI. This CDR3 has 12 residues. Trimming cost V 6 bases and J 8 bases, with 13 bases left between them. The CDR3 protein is CASSGQLPEAFF. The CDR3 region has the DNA TGTGCCAGCTCGGGGCAGCTTCCGGAAGCTTTCTTT.

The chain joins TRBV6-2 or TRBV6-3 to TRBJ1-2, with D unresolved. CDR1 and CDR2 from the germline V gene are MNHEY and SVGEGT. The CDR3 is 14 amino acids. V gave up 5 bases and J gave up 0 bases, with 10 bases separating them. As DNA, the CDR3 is TGTGCCAGCAGTGAGACTGAGCCTAACTATGGCTACACCTTC. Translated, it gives CASSETEPNYGYTF.

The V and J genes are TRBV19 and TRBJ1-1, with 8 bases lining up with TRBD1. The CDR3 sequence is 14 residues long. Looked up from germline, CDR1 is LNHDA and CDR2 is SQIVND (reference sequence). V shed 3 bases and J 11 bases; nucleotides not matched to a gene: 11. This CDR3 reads CASSMRFGQGRAFF. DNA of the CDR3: TGTGCCAGTAGTATGAGGTTCGGACAGGGTCGCGCTTTCTTT.